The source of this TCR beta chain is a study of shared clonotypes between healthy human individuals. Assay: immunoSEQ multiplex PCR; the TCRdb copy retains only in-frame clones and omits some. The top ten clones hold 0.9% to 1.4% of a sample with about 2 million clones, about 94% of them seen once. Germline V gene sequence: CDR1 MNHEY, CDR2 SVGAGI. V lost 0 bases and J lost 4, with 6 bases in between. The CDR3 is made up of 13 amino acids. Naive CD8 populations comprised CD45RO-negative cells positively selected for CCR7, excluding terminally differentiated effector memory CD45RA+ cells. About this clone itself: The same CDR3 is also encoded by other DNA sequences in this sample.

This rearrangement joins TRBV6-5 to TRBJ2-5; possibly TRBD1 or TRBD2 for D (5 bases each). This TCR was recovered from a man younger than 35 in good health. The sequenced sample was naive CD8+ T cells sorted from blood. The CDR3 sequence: CASSYSGGETQYF. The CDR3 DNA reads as TGTGCCAGCAGTTACTCTGGGGGAGAGACCCAGTACTTC.